The 22 T cell receptor beta chains below were found in one sample sequenced in a study of cytomegalovirus exposure and HLA in healthy donors. PCR employed 60 Vbeta and 13 Jbeta primers. TCRdb's copy holds only in-frame clones and misses some; the assay was immunoSEQ multiplex PCR. The sample has 120,000 to 150,000 clones, over 60% seen once; the top ten hold 1.5% to 2%. Specimen: PBMCs. The receptors were sampled from a female donor in good health and CMV-seronegative.

The gene calls are TRBV30 and TRBJ1-6; D not resolved. The germline CDR1 and CDR2 sequences are GTSNPN and SVGIG (reference sequence). This CDR3 comprises 12 residues. Trimming took off 4 bases at V and 6 bases at J, with 7 bases between the two ends. CDR3 sequence (DNA): TGTGCCTGGACGGGGAGTAATTCACCCCTCCACTTT. Residues: CAWTGSNSPLHF.

The chain has TRBV6-5 and TRBJ1-1; D may be TRBD1 (5 bases). Germline V gene sequence: CDR1 MNHEY, CDR2 SVGAGI. V gave up 7 bases and J gave up 11 bases, with 20 bases separating them. The CDR3 has 13 residues. The CDR3 DNA follows: TGTGCCAGCATACCGACCCAGGGTTTGCGGGCTTTCTTT. Translated, it gives CASIPTQGLRAFF.

A single count supports this clone. The chain employs TRBV9 and TRBJ2-7; 7 bases fit TRBD1. Germline V CDR1 and CDR2: SGDLS, YYNGEE. V was pared by 2 bases and J by 1 base, with 9 bases of the junction left unmatched. This CDR3 spans 16 amino acids. The DNA of the CDR3 is TGTGCCAGCAGCGTCGGGACAGCGACGCTATCCTACGAGCAGTACTTC. Translation: CASSVGTATLSYEQYF.

This clone has more than one count but fewer than ten. The chain joins TRBV18 to TRBJ2-1; TRBD1 matches 8 bases. The CDR3 consists of 15 residues. Germline assignment: CDR1 KGHSH and CDR2 LQKENI. The ends lost 2 bases at V and 3 bases at J; junction bases unmatched: 3. CDR3 in amino acids: CASSPDRGGYNEQFF. The CDR3 DNA reads as TGTGCCAGCTCACCAGACAGGGGTGGCTACAATGAGCAGTTCTTC. The whole variable domain, remainder taken from reference TRBV18 and TRBJ2-1, is NAGVMQNPRHLVRRRGQEARLRCSPMKGHSHVYWYRQLPEEGLKFMVYLQKENIIDESGMPKERFSAEFPKEGPSILRIQQVVRGDSAAYFCASSPDRGGYNEQFFGPGTRLTVL.

The rearrangement joins TRBV9 to TRBJ2-5, with D maybe TRBD2 (5 bases). V was clipped by 0 bases and J by 2 bases, with 11 bases between them. The CDR3 consists of 15 residues. From germline, CDR1 is SGDLS and CDR2 YYNGEE. The CDR3 DNA reads TGTGCCAGCAGCGTAGTAGCGTCAGGTCAAGAGACCCAGTACTTC. This sequence encodes CASSVVASGQETQYF.

The rearrangement links TRBV19 to TRBJ1-4; tentatively, D is TRBD1 (6 bases). V was cut by 7 bases and J by 11 bases, with 23 bases left in between. The CDR3 has 15 amino acids. Germline V gene lookup returns CDR1 LNHDA and CDR2 SQIVND (reference sequence). CDR3 bases: TGTGCCAGTAACCCTTACGGGGGGCGAGTTGGTAAACTGTTTTTT. Translated, it gives CASNPYGGRVGKLFF.

The table lists this clone with a few counts. The chain links TRBV19 to TRBJ2-7; no clear D. Germline V gene sequence: CDR1 LNHDA, CDR2 SQIVND (reference sequence). The CDR3 contains 15 residues. V lost 1 base and J lost 3, with 13 bases in between. The CDR3 loop is CASSIADSYRYEQYF. The DNA of the CDR3 is TGTGCCAGTAGTATAGCGGATAGCTACCGCTACGAGCAGTACTTC.

The chain couples TRBV28 to TRBJ2-1, with 8 bases aligning to TRBD1. Losses at the gene ends were 5 bases for V and 0 bases for J; bases not matched to a gene: 9. Germline lookup yields CDR1 MDHEN and CDR2 SYDVKM. The CDR3 length is 17 residues. This chain's CDR3 is CASSTIRTGSSYNEQFF. CDR3 nucleotide sequence: TGTGCCAGCAGTACCATCAGGACAGGGAGCTCCTACAATGAGCAGTTCTTC.

The V gene is TRBV7-9, the J gene TRBJ1-3; TRBD1 agrees at 7 bases. V lost 4 bases, J lost 3 bases, and 3 bases stayed unmatched. There are 14 residues in the CDR3. Germline V gene lookup returns CDR1 SEHNR and CDR2 FQNEAQ (reference sequence). DNA for the CDR3: TGTGCCAGCAGCTCTGGACAGGTTGGAAACACCATATATTTT. It yields the protein CASSSGQVGNTIYF.

The chain couples TRBV6-4 to TRBJ2-3; 7 bases fit TRBD1. Germline V gives CDR1 MRHNA, CDR2 SNTAGT. The V and J ends lost 0 bases and 6 bases, in that order; junction bases with no gene match: 6. CDR3 size: 15 residues. The CDR3 sequence: CASSDSAGGMDTQYF. The CDR3 bases are TGTGCCAGCAGTGACTCTGCAGGGGGTATGGATACGCAGTATTTT.

The chain is built from TRBV6-1 and TRBJ2-7, with D hard to call. Germline V gene lookup returns CDR1 MNHNS and CDR2 SASEGT. The V and J ends lost 4 bases and 7 bases respectively, with 8 bases between them. There are 11 residues in the CDR3. The CDR3 sequence is CASSAAREQYF. The CDR3 DNA follows: TGTGCCAGCAGTGCCGCTCGGGAGCAGTACTTC.

The gene calls are TRBV7-9 and TRBJ2-1, with TRBD2 matching over 11 bases. Trimming at V came to 3 bases and at J to 3 bases, leaving 1 base not matched to a gene. The CDR3 loop spans 15 amino acids. Germline-derived CDR1 and CDR2 are SEHNR and FQNEAQ (reference sequence). DNA of the CDR3: TGTGCCAGCAGCTTCGGACTAGCGGGCTACAATGAGCAGTTCTTC. This sequence encodes CASSFGLAGYNEQFF.

The table lists this clone with a count of one. The V gene is TRBV5-1, the J gene TRBJ2-1; 11 bases match TRBD1. This CDR3 is 18 amino acids long. The J segment lost 6 bases and the V segment lost 6 bases, leaving 17 bases of the junction unmatched. From germline, CDR1 is SGHRS and CDR2 YFSETQ. CDR3 residues: CASMFGTGGWTPSNEQFF. The CDR3 DNA reads TGCGCCAGCATGTTCGGGACAGGGGGATGGACCCCGTCCAATGAGCAGTTCTTC. Based on the CDR3 plus reference TRBV5-1 and TRBJ2-1, the full variable domain is KAGVTQTPRYLIKTRGQQVTLSCSPISGHRSVSWYQQTPGQGLQFLFEYFSETQRNKGNFPGRFSGRQFSNSRSEMNVSTLELGDSALYLCASMFGTGGWTPSNEQFFGPGTRLTVL.

The chain links TRBV6-5 to TRBJ2-7, with a possible D match to TRBD2 (6 bases). The CDR3 has 13 residues. Germline V lookup: CDR1 MNHEY, CDR2 SVGAGI. Between the trimmed V and J ends, which lost 6 bases and 7 bases, there was a span of 16 bases. CDR3 sequence (DNA): TGTGCCAGCAGGACTCCGGGACTGGGGGAGCAGTACTTC. It translates to CASRTPGLGEQYF.

The CDR3 sequence: CASSLFTDLTEKLFF. CDR3 nucleotide sequence: TGCGCCAGCAGCTTGTTTACAGACCTTACTGAAAAACTGTTTTTT. This sequence joins TRBV5-1 and TRBJ1-4; D is undetermined. The CDR3 is 15 residues long. V lost 1 base and J 7 bases, leaving 14 bases between the germline ends. CDR1 and CDR2 from the germline V gene are SGHRS and YFSETQ. Variable domain in full (rest from reference TRBV5-1 and TRBJ1-4): KAGVTQTPRYLIKTRGQQVTLSCSPISGHRSVSWYQQTPGQGLQFLFEYFSETQRNKGNFPGRFSGRQFSNSRSEMNVSTLELGDSALYLCASSLFTDLTEKLFFGSGTQLSVL.

This clone has just one count. The chain is built from TRBV19 and TRBJ2-5, with 12 positions matching TRBD2. Germline V gene sequence: CDR1 LNHDA, CDR2 SQIVND (reference sequence). V was clipped by 6 bases and J by 2 bases; unmatched bases: 13. This CDR3 region has 18 residues. The CDR3 protein is CASSPLAGGPKSQETQYF. As DNA, the CDR3 is TGTGCCAGTAGCCCACTAGCGGGGGGTCCAAAATCGCAAGAGACCCAGTACTTC.

The CDR3 DNA reads TGTGCCAGCAGCTCACGTCCCGGGACAGGATTTAGCACAGATACGCAGTATTTT. Protein product: CASSSRPGTGFSTDTQYF. This chain links TRBV13 with TRBJ2-3; TRBD1 aligns across 8 bases. Trimming took 4 bases from V and 0 from J; bases not matched to a gene: 12. The CDR3 has 18 amino acids. Germline CDR1 and CDR2: PRHDT and FYEKMQ (reference sequence).

This clone appeared a few times. This chain links TRBV11-2 with TRBJ1-1, with 8 bases fitting TRBD1. Germline values: CDR1 SGHAT, CDR2 FQNNGV. Unmatched junction bases numbered 7, after V lost 5 bases and J lost 8 bases. The CDR3 covers 13 residues. CDR3 residues: CASSPRQGREAFF. CDR3 DNA: TGTGCCAGCAGCCCACGACAGGGGCGCGAAGCTTTCTTT.

This clone has only one observation. The V call is TRBV28, the J call TRBJ1-4; TRBD1 matches at 11 bases. Losses at the gene ends were 6 bases for V and 11 bases for J; bases not matched to a gene: 8. The CDR3 consists of 14 residues. The germline V gene encodes CDR1 MDHEN and CDR2 SYDVKM. The CDR3 nucleotides read TGTGCCAGCAGCAACGGACAGGGGGCCAAGAAACTGTTTTTT. Translation gives CASSNGQGAKKLFF.

The J gene is TRBJ2-2, the V gene TRBV9; TRBD1 matches 7 bases. The J segment lost 1 base and the V segment lost 3 bases, leaving 9 bases of the junction unmatched. The CDR3 consists of 17 residues. CDR1 SGDLS and CDR2 YYNGEE come from the germline V gene. The DNA for the CDR3 is TGTGCCAGCAGCGCTTTGACAGGGTTGTTGAACACCGGGGAGCTGTTTTTT. Its translation: CASSALTGLLNTGELFF.

This chain joins TRBV5-1 and TRBJ2-1, with 10 bases lining up with TRBD2. Germline V gene sequence: CDR1 SGHRS, CDR2 YFSETQ. V shed 4 bases, J shed 7 bases, and the junction held 17 bases outside the gene matches. The CDR3 loop spans 18 amino acids. As DNA, the CDR3 is TGCGCCAGCAGCCCAATTCTAGCGGGAGTAGATAGGGCGAATGAGCAGTTCTTC. This sequence encodes CASSPILAGVDRANEQFF.

Of note for this clone: An end of the junction does not agree with germline; a read error may underlie this. The chain employs TRBV29-1 and TRBJ2-7, with D possibly being TRBD2 (6 bases). Looked up from germline, CDR1 is SQVTM and CDR2 is ANQGSEA. This CDR3 has 14 amino acids. The CDR3 reads CSVDRGTSSYEQCF. The DNA of the CDR3 is TGCAGCGTCGATCGGGGGACCTCTTCCTACGAGCAGTGCTTC.